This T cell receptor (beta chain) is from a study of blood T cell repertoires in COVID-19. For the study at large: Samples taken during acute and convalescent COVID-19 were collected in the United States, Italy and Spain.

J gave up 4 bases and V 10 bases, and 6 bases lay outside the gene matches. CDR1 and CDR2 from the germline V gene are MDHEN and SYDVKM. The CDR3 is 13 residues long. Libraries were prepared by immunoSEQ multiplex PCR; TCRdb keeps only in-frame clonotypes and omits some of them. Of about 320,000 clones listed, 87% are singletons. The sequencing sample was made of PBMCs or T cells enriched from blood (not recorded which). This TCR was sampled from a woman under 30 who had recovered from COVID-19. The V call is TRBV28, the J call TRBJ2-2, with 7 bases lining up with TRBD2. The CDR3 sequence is CATRLAGTGELFF. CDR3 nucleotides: TGTGCCACAAGACTAGCTGGCACCGGGGAGCTGTTTTTT.